Reported below is one TCR beta chain. Its antigen is not identified. The CDR3 consists of 15 residues. J gave up 1 base and V 5 bases, and 7 bases lay outside the gene matches. CDR1 MNHEY and CDR2 SVGAGI come from the germline V gene. Method: immunoSEQ multiplex PCR; TCRdb's copy keeps in-frame clones and lacks some. The sample lists just under 45,000 clones, roughly 72% occurring once. These data belong to a study of vaccination effects on CD4 cells after COVID-19. Sequencing in the ViraFEST assay came after antigen-specific CD4+ T cells had been expanded with viral peptide pools, which were used to stimulate PBMC. On roughly day 10 of culture, CD4+ T cells were separated out. Testing of the vaccine recipients showed negative nucleocapsid antibodies and no prior SARS-CoV-2 infection. A few million PBMC per well received about 10 IU/ml IL-2 and approximately 9.2 ug/ml peptides in culture. IL-2 medium took the place of half the medium on both days 3 and 7.

Sequenced here: CD4+ T cells from PBMCs cultured with SARS-CoV-2 spike peptides, sampled before COVID-19 vaccination. This TCR was sampled from a human donor who received a COVID-19 vaccine. The chain uses TRBV6-5 and TRBJ2-5; 7 bases are shared with TRBD1. For the CDR3, the DNA is TGTGCCAGCAGTCCCCGGAGACAGGGCCAAGAGACCCAGTACTTC. It encodes CASSPRRQGQETQYF.